This T cell receptor beta chain was profiled in a study of cytomegalovirus exposure and HLA in healthy donors. Findings and caveats of the study: Per published reports, the classifier diagnosed cytomegalovirus status with high specificity and sensitivity. The study listed 150 to 200 cytomegalovirus-associated TCR beta chains. A few of the chains that were CMV-associated were confirmed in vitro to be specific for CMV antigens.

The assay was immunoSEQ multiplex PCR, and TCRdb's table has in-frame clones only and misses some. Here the sample spans about 240,000 clones, approximately 83% being singletons. This clone was counted only a few times. The antigen is not known. Germline-derived CDR1 and CDR2 are MNHNY and SVGAGI (reference sequence). V shed 6 bases, J shed 8 bases, and the junction held 9 bases outside the gene matches. The CDR3 runs to 13 residues. This rearrangement joins TRBV6-6 to TRBJ1-2; 7 nucleotides agree with TRBD1. Specimen: PBMCs. This clonotype was obtained from a woman aged 25 to 39 in good health and CMV-seropositive. The chain's CDR3 is CASSPGQVAGYTF. The CDR3 coding sequence is TGTGCCAGCAGCCCCGGACAGGTAGCCGGCTACACCTTC.